A selection of T cell receptor beta chains follows, all from one sample in a study of T cells in Graves' hyperthyroidism and ophthalmopathy. TCRdb passed the multiplex PCR reads through MiXCR, listing each CDR3 protein once. Of fewer than 350,000 distinct CDR3 sequences in the sample, around 18% are singletons; the top ten hold roughly a sixth. Sequenced: blood. Receptors originate from a woman in her forties with Graves' ophthalmopathy. Both conserved end residues are part of each CDR3. D genes are given only for firm matches. For some rows the clone size is stated as once, few or many, or as a class when expanded; others skip it.

>TRBD2|16|TRBJ2-7|many|TRBV5-1
TGCGCCAGCAGCTTTAGTACGGGAGGGCTCTCCTACGAGCAGTACTTC
CASSFSTGGLSYEQYF
>TRBD2|15|TRBJ2-2|many|TRBV6-1
TGTGCCAGCGGGACCGGGACTAGCAGTACCGGGGAGCTGTTTTTT
CASGTGTSSTGELFF
>TRBD1|13|TRBJ2-7|many|TRBV6-5
TGTGCCAGCAGTTGGGACAGCTCGACCGAGCAGTACTTC
CASSWDSSTEQYF
>TRBD2|14|TRBJ2-5|many|TRBV7-9
TGTGCCAGCAGCTTAGTTGAAGCGGGATCGACCCAGTACTTC
CASSLVEAGSTQYF
>TRBD1|15|TRBJ1-2|many|TRBV6-1
TGTGCCAGCAGTGACGAGGCCGACAGGGTATTGGGCTACACCTTC
CASSDEADRVLGYTF
>-|14|TRBJ1-2|-|TRBV29-1
TGCAGCGTTGACCACAGCACTCAACCCTATGGCTACACCTTC
CSVDHSTQPYGYTF
>TRBD1|15|TRBJ1-3|many|TRBV20-1
TGCAGTGCTCGAACAGGGGGCCAATCTGGAAACACCATATATTTT
CSARTGGQSGNTIYF
>TRBD1|12|TRBJ2-7|many|TRBV29-1
TGCAGCGCTTTCGGACAGGGATACGAGCAGTACTTC
CSAFGQGYEQYF
>-|14|TRBJ2-2|-|TRBV14
TGTGCCAGCAGCCAATACAGGAACACCGGGGAGCTGTTTTTT
CASSQYRNTGELFF
>-|17|TRBJ2-5|few|TRBV6-2/TRBV6-3
TGTGCCAGCAGTTCCAGACGGGACTTCGATGCCCAAGAGACCCAGTACTTC
CASSSRRDFDAQETQYF
>TRBD2|13|TRBJ2-7|-|TRBV6-1
TGTGCCAGCACAATAGCGGGAATGGGGGAGCAGTACTTC
CASTIAGMGEQYF
>-|14|TRBJ1-5|-|TRBV12-3/TRBV12-4
TGTGCCAGCAGTACGCAGGGGTTTGGTCAGCCCCAGCATTTT
CASSTQGFGQPQHF
>TRBD2|15|TRBJ2-1|few|TRBV5-1
TGCGCCAGCAGCTCAACTAGCGGAGACTACAATGAGCAGTTCTTC
CASSSTSGDYNEQFF
>-|15|TRBJ2-7|-|TRBV15
TGTGCCACCAGCAGAGGCAAGGGGTTGGGCTACGAGCAGTACTTC
CATSRGKGLGYEQYF
>-|16|TRBJ2-7|-|TRBV7-2
TGTGCCAGCAGCTTAGGCTGGGGTAGCCGCACCTACGAGCAGTACTTC
CASSLGWGSRTYEQYF
>-|14|TRBJ1-6|many|TRBV9
TGTGCCAGCAGCCGGGACGGATCTAATTCACCCCTCCACTTT
CASSRDGSNSPLHF
>-|13|TRBJ2-2|many|TRBV6-5
TGTGCCAGCAGTTATATGGGCACCGGGGAGCTGTTTTTT
CASSYMGTGELFF
>-|14|TRBJ2-6|many|TRBV5-1
TGCGCCAGCAGCTTCAGGGCTGGGGCCAACGTCCTGACTTTC
CASSFRAGANVLTF
>-|11|TRBJ2-5|many|TRBV12-3/TRBV12-4
TGTGCCAGCAGCTTAACAGAGACCCAGTACTTC
CASSLTETQYF
>TRBD1|18|TRBJ1-2|many|TRBV27
TGTGCCAGCAGTTCCTATTCACTCCGGGACAGGGAGATCTATGGCTACACCTTC
CASSSYSLRDREIYGYTF
>-|13|TRBJ2-7|many|TRBV11-3
TGTGCCAGCAGCTTCAGCAACTCCTACGAGCAGTACTTC
CASSFSNSYEQYF
>-|14|TRBJ1-5|many|TRBV28
TGTGCCAGCAGTACCGCAGGTTCCAATCAGCCCCAGCATTTT
CASSTAGSNQPQHF
>TRBD1|15|TRBJ1-2|many|TRBV30
TGTGCCTGGAGTCCCGACAGGGTCAAGCCCTATGGCTACACCTTC
CAWSPDRVKPYGYTF
>TRBD2|15|TRBJ2-7|many|TRBV6-5
TGTGCCAGCAGGCGAGGGCTAGCGGGAGTAGGCGAGCAGTACTTC
CASRRGLAGVGEQYF
>-|12|TRBJ1-1|many|TRBV19
TGTGCCAGTAGTAAAATGGCCACTGAAGCTTTCTTT
CASSKMATEAFF
>TRBD1|18|TRBJ1-1|many|TRBV20-1
TGCAGTGCTACAGGGTGGGGACAGCTGGCTGCCCAGAACACTGAAGCTTTCTTT
CSATGWGQLAAQNTEAFF
>-|16|TRBJ2-2|-|TRBV6-2/TRBV6-3
TGTGCCAGCGCGTCCGCAACGGGACCGAACACCGGGGAGCTGTTTTTT
CASASATGPNTGELFF
>TRBD2|14|TRBJ2-7|many|TRBV20-1
TGCAGTGCTGGGGGCAGCGGGAGGAGCTACGAGCAGTACTTC
CSAGGSGRSYEQYF
>-|17|TRBJ2-7|many|TRBV20-1
TGCAGTGCTGAGCCGATATACTGGGACACGAGCTCCTACGAGCAGTACTTC
CSAEPIYWDTSSYEQYF
>TRBD1|15|TRBJ1-1|-|TRBV19
TGTGCCAGTAGTATTCTCACAGGGGGCGCGACTGAAGCTTTCTTT
CASSILTGGATEAFF
>-|15|TRBJ2-2|many|TRBV6-1
TGTGCCAGCAAGCGCTCCGGGAGTAACACCGGGGAGCTGTTTTTT
CASKRSGSNTGELFF
>-|15|TRBJ2-7|many|TRBV7-6
TGTGCCAGCAGCTTAGAGCCCGGGACATCCTACGAGCAGTACTTC
CASSLEPGTSYEQYF
>-|13|TRBJ2-5|many|TRBV7-2
TGTGCCAGCAGCTTAGGGAGGTCAGAGACCCAGTACTTC
CASSLGRSETQYF
>-|15|TRBJ1-1|-|TRBV27
TGTGCCAGCAGTTTTGGCCGGGTGTTTGTGACTGAAGCTTTCTTT
CASSFGRVFVTEAFF
>-|13|TRBJ2-7|-|TRBV6-5
TGTGCCAGCAGTGACTCCCTGGACTACGAGCAGTACTTC
CASSDSLDYEQYF
>-|15|TRBJ1-5|many|TRBV27
TGTGCCAGCAGTTTTTCGGGGAATAGCAATCAGCCCCAGCATTTT
CASSFSGNSNQPQHF
>-|14|TRBJ2-5|many|TRBV2
TGTGCCATCCCGGGGGGGGACAGACAAGAGACCCAGTACTTC
CAIPGGDRQETQYF
>-|14|TRBJ1-2|many|TRBV7-8
TGTGCCAGCAGCTACTCGTCCAGGGGATATGGCTACACCTTC
CASSYSSRGYGYTF
>TRBD1|15|TRBJ1-6|-|TRBV7-8
TGTGCCAGCAGCTTGAGGGGGCTTCAAAATTCACCCCTCCACTTT
CASSLRGLQNSPLHF